This entry features one T cell receptor beta chain sequence. Its antigen is not identified. This sample was taken from a study of immune evolution from preneoplasia to lung adenocarcinoma. The wider study: HLA loss of heterozygosity: under 7.5% AIS, about 15% MIA, about 30% ADC, none AAH.

Study-wide results and limits: Later-stage lesions seemingly showed higher T cell density and diversity than normal lung. Normal lung had the highest top T cell clone frequencies.

Using immunoSEQ multiplex PCR, the repertoire was profiled, and TCRdb retains in-frame clones only, with some absent. There are some 5,000 clones in the sample; 76% occur only once, and 11% lies in the top ten. This CDR3 has 13 residues. V lost 4 bases and J lost 3, with 7 bases in between. The germline V gene has CDR1 SGHVS and CDR2 FNYEAQ. Histologic diagnosis was independently verified by two lung pathologists. The sample consisted of FFPE minimally invasive lung adenocarcinoma tissue. The V gene is TRBV7-6, the J gene TRBJ1-5, with D unclear. The TCR sequence derives from a person aged 65 to 85 with lung adenocarcinoma. The DNA of the CDR3 is TGTGCCAGCAGCTCGACTATCAATCAGCCCCAGCATTTT. Translated, it gives CASSSTINQPQHF. Variable domain in full (rest from reference TRBV7-6 and TRBJ1-5): GAGVSQSPRYKVTKRGQDVALRCDPISGHVSLYWYRQALGQGPEFLTYFNYEAQQDKSGLPNDRFSAERPEGSISTLTIQRTEQRDSAMYRCASSSTINQPQHFGDGTRLSIL.